Listed below are T cell receptor beta chains from one sample, sequenced in a study of cytomegalovirus exposure and HLA in healthy donors. Some clones are missing from TCRdb's copy, which holds only in-frame ones; the method was immunoSEQ multiplex PCR. Of 150,000 to 200,000 clones in the sample, around 84% were seen once. Sequencing was performed on PBMCs. All receptors come from a woman in her thirties or forties in good health and CMV-seronegative. CDR3s include the opening cysteine and the closing phenylalanine or tryptophan. A D gene is named only where the DNA matches it firmly. Size is omitted from some rows. Given values are once, few, many or a class for expanded clones.

J,D,V,size,CDR3,DNA
TRBJ1-2,-,TRBV18,-,CASSPGQGSYGYTF,TGTGCCAGCTCACCAGGGCAGGGGAGTTATGGCTACACCTTC
TRBJ1-1,-,TRBV6-5,-,CASSYFPTDTEAFF,TGTGCCAGCAGTTACTTCCCTACGGACACTGAAGCTTTCTTT
TRBJ1-4,-,TRBV6-1,-,CASTTAFNEKLFF,TGTGCCAGCACGACAGCTTTTAATGAAAAACTGTTTTTT
TRBJ1-1,-,TRBV10-3,-,CAISGPGGAFF,TGTGCCATCAGTGGCCCGGGTGGAGCTTTCTTT
TRBJ1-1,-,TRBV2,-,CASRLERNTEAFF,TGTGCCAGCCGACTAGAAAGGAACACTGAAGCTTTCTTT
TRBJ2-7,TRBD1,TRBV13,-,CASSSRDRLYEQYF,TGTGCCAGCAGCTCCCGGGACAGACTCTACGAGCAGTACTTC
TRBJ1-1,-,TRBV7-9,-,CASSFTGRRTEAFF,TGTGCCAGCAGCTTTACAGGGCGGAGGACTGAAGCTTTCTTT
TRBJ1-2,-,TRBV5-6,-,CASSPLSSPYGYTF,TGTGCCAGCAGCCCCCTGTCGAGCCCCTATGGCTACACCTTC
TRBJ1-6,-,TRBV18,-,CASSPNQDSPLHF,TGTGCCAGCTCACCAAACCAGGATTCACCCCTCCACTTT
TRBJ2-7,-,TRBV28,-,CASTPTDSYEQYF,TGTGCCAGCACCCCGACAGATTCCTACGAGCAGTACTTC
TRBJ2-2,TRBD1,TRBV2,-,CASSGQGVGTGELFF,TGTGCCAGCAGTGGACAGGGCGTGGGCACCGGGGAGCTGTTTTTT
TRBJ1-5,TRBD1,TRBV27,-,CASSQRQGLSNQPQHF,TGTGCCAGCAGTCAACGACAGGGCCTGAGCAATCAGCCCCAGCATTTT
TRBJ2-2,-,TRBV6-5,-,CASRHTGWTGELFF,TGTGCCAGCAGGCATACAGGGTGGACCGGGGAGCTGTTTTTT
TRBJ1-3,-,TRBV27,-,CASSLTVTGNTIYF,TGTGCCAGCAGTTTAACAGTTACTGGAAACACCATATATTTT
TRBJ1-1,-,TRBV10-3,few,CATRHPYKNTEAFF,TGTGCCACCCGACACCCTTACAAGAACACTGAAGCTTTCTTT
TRBJ1-5,TRBD1,TRBV5-5,-,CASSADRASSQPQHF,TGTGCCAGCAGCGCGGACAGGGCAAGTAGTCAGCCCCAGCATTTT
TRBJ2-5,TRBD1,TRBV6-5,-,CASSFDRGQETQYF,TGTGCCAGCAGTTTTGACAGGGGACAAGAGACCCAGTACTTC
TRBJ1-6,-,TRBV29-1,once,CSVRTSLNSPLHF,TGCAGCGTAAGGACAAGTTTAAATTCACCCCTCCACTTT
TRBJ2-1,TRBD2,TRBV27,few,CASWGAGGRYEQFF,TGTGCCAGCTGGGGAGCGGGGGGCCGGTATGAGCAGTTCTTC
TRBJ2-1,-,TRBV5-4,-,CASSRDFYNEQFF,TGTGCCAGCAGCCGGGACTTCTACAATGAGCAGTTCTTC
TRBJ1-2,-,TRBV12-5,-,CASGLFILGGYTF,TGTGCTAGTGGTTTGTTCATTTTGGGCGGCTACACCTTC
TRBJ2-1,-,TRBV6-1,-,CASRTGFFNEQFF,TGTGCCAGCAGGACGGGGTTTTTCAATGAGCAGTTCTTC
TRBJ2-5,-,TRBV18,once,CASSPRRDLETQYF,TGTGCCAGCTCACCAAGGCGGGATCTAGAGACCCAGTACTTC
TRBJ2-3,TRBD2,TRBV7-8,-,CASSLGTSGAKYYTDTQYF,TGTGCCAGCAGCCTAGGGACTAGCGGGGCCAAATATTACACAGATACGCAGTATTTT
TRBJ2-3,TRBD2,TRBV12-5,-,CASGPGGDTQYF,TGTGCTAGTGGTCCGGGGGGGGATACGCAGTATTTT
TRBJ1-1,-,TRBV27,-,CASSREFENPEAFF,TGTGCCAGCAGTAGGGAGTTTGAGAATCCTGAAGCTTTCTTT
TRBJ1-4,TRBD1,TRBV19,-,CASSRQGSPTATNEKLFF,TGTGCCAGTAGCCGACAGGGGTCACCGACTGCAACTAATGAAAAACTGTTTTTT
TRBJ2-1,TRBD2,TRBV5-8,-,CASSYPWTSGDEQFF,TGTGCCAGCAGCTACCCATGGACTAGCGGGGACGAGCAGTTCTTC
TRBJ1-1,-,TRBV7-8,-,CASSEQGLFAEAFF,TGTGCCAGCAGCGAACAGGGTTTGTTCGCTGAAGCTTTCTTT
TRBJ1-5,TRBD1,TRBV6-4,-,CASSDPYQRRKTGARHQPQHF,TGTGCCAGCAGTGACCCGTACCAAAGGAGGAAAACAGGGGCCAGGCATCAGCCCCAGCATTTT
TRBJ1-2,TRBD1,TRBV2,-,CASSAGTGAGYTF,TGTGCCAGCAGCGCCGGGACAGGGGCTGGCTACACCTTC
TRBJ2-5,-,TRBV7-2,-,CASSYPDRQETQYF,TGTGCCAGCAGCTACCCGGACAGACAAGAGACCCAGTACTTC
TRBJ1-2,-,TRBV21-1,-,CASSKSPRFRDLSYGYTF,TGTGCCAGCAGCAAGAGCCCCCGCTTCCGGGACTTGAGCTATGGCTACACCTTC
TRBJ1-2,-,TRBV19,-,CASSPRDYGYTF,TGTGCCAGTAGTCCCAGGGACTATGGCTACACCTTC
TRBJ1-1,-,TRBV14,-,CASSQDRNTEAFF,TGTGCCAGCAGCCAGGACAGGAACACTGAAGCTTTCTTT
TRBJ2-1,-,TRBV19,-,CASSMRRLYNEQFF,TGTGCCAGTAGTATGAGGAGACTCTACAATGAGCAGTTCTTC
TRBJ1-2,TRBD1,TRBV19,-,CASRDRAFTNYGYTF,TGTGCCAGCCGGGACAGGGCCTTTACGAATTATGGCTACACCTTC
TRBJ2-3,-,TRBV28,-,CASSLGQVPDTQYF,TGTGCCAGCAGTTTGGGCCAGGTACCCGATACGCAGTATTTT
TRBJ1-1,-,TRBV6-5,-,CASSYTRRKGDTEAFF,TGTGCCAGCAGTTACACACGACGGAAGGGGGACACTGAAGCTTTCTTT
TRBJ2-3,-,TRBV7-6,-,CASSLVYRGRNTQYF,TGTGCCAGCAGCTTAGTTTACCGGGGGAGGAATACGCAGTATTTT
TRBJ2-2,-,TRBV7-3,-,CASSLLSRNTGELFF,TGTGCCAGCAGCTTATTGTCCAGAAACACCGGGGAGCTGTTTTTT
TRBJ1-1,-,TRBV5-6,-,CAGSLTYSEAFF,TGTGCCGGCAGCCTTACCTATTCTGAAGCTTTCTTT
TRBJ2-3,TRBD2,TRBV7-9,once,CASSPPSGGRTDTQYF,TGTGCCAGCAGCCCCCCTAGCGGGGGACGCACAGATACGCAGTATTTT
TRBJ2-2,TRBD2,TRBV5-1,-,CASSFASGVSGELFF,TGCGCCAGCAGCTTTGCTAGCGGGGTATCCGGGGAGCTGTTTTTT
TRBJ1-2,-,TRBV18,-,CASSPGRTYGYTF,TGTGCCAGCTCACCAGGCCGGACTTATGGCTACACCTTC
TRBJ1-5,-,TRBV6-1,-,CASSLTFSQPQHF,TGTGCCAGCAGTTTGACATTTAGTCAGCCCCAGCATTTT
TRBJ2-7,-,TRBV7-9,few,CASSQAGGEQYF,TGTGCCAGCAGCCAAGCCGGCGGCGAGCAGTACTTC
TRBJ2-1,-,TRBV6-5,few,CASRYHRQTYTMEQFF,TGTGCCAGCAGATACCACCGGCAGACTTATACCATGGAGCAGTTCTTC
TRBJ2-3,TRBD1,TRBV7-9,-,CASSFTKGQGVDTDTQYF,TGTGCCAGCAGCTTCACCAAGGGACAGGGCGTCGACACAGATACGCAGTATTTT
TRBJ1-6,-,TRBV2,-,CASSDEQGSPLHF,TGTGCCAGCAGTGATGAACAGGGTTCACCCCTCCACTTT
TRBJ2-3,-,TRBV18,-,CASSLTVADTQYF,TGTGCCAGCTCACTAACAGTGGCAGATACGCAGTATTTT
TRBJ1-5,-,TRBV9,-,CASSVGTYQPQHF,TGTGCCAGCAGCGTAGGGACATATCAGCCCCAGCATTTT
TRBJ1-1,TRBD1,TRBV6-5,-,CASRAAGTGISKAFF,TGTGCCAGCAGGGCGGCCGGGACAGGGATATCTAAAGCTTTCTTT
TRBJ1-2,-,TRBV6-1,few,CASMVGVGLNYGYTF,TGTGCCAGCATGGTAGGGGTAGGGCTAAACTATGGCTACACCTTC
TRBJ2-1,TRBD2,TRBV11-2,-,CASSLVARGGYNEQFF,TGTGCCAGCAGCTTAGTGGCCCGGGGGGGTTACAATGAGCAGTTCTTC
TRBJ1-1,TRBD1,TRBV4-1,-,CASSPSRAGGAEAFF,TGCGCCAGCAGCCCCTCAAGGGCAGGGGGCGCGGAGGCTTTCTTT
TRBJ1-1,-,TRBV7-9,-,CASSLVASNTEAFF,TGTGCCAGCAGCTTAGTGGCTTCGAACACTGAAGCTTTCTTT
TRBJ2-3,-,TRBV27,-,CASSPWGRDTQYF,TGTGCCAGCAGTCCGTGGGGGCGAGATACGCAGTATTTT